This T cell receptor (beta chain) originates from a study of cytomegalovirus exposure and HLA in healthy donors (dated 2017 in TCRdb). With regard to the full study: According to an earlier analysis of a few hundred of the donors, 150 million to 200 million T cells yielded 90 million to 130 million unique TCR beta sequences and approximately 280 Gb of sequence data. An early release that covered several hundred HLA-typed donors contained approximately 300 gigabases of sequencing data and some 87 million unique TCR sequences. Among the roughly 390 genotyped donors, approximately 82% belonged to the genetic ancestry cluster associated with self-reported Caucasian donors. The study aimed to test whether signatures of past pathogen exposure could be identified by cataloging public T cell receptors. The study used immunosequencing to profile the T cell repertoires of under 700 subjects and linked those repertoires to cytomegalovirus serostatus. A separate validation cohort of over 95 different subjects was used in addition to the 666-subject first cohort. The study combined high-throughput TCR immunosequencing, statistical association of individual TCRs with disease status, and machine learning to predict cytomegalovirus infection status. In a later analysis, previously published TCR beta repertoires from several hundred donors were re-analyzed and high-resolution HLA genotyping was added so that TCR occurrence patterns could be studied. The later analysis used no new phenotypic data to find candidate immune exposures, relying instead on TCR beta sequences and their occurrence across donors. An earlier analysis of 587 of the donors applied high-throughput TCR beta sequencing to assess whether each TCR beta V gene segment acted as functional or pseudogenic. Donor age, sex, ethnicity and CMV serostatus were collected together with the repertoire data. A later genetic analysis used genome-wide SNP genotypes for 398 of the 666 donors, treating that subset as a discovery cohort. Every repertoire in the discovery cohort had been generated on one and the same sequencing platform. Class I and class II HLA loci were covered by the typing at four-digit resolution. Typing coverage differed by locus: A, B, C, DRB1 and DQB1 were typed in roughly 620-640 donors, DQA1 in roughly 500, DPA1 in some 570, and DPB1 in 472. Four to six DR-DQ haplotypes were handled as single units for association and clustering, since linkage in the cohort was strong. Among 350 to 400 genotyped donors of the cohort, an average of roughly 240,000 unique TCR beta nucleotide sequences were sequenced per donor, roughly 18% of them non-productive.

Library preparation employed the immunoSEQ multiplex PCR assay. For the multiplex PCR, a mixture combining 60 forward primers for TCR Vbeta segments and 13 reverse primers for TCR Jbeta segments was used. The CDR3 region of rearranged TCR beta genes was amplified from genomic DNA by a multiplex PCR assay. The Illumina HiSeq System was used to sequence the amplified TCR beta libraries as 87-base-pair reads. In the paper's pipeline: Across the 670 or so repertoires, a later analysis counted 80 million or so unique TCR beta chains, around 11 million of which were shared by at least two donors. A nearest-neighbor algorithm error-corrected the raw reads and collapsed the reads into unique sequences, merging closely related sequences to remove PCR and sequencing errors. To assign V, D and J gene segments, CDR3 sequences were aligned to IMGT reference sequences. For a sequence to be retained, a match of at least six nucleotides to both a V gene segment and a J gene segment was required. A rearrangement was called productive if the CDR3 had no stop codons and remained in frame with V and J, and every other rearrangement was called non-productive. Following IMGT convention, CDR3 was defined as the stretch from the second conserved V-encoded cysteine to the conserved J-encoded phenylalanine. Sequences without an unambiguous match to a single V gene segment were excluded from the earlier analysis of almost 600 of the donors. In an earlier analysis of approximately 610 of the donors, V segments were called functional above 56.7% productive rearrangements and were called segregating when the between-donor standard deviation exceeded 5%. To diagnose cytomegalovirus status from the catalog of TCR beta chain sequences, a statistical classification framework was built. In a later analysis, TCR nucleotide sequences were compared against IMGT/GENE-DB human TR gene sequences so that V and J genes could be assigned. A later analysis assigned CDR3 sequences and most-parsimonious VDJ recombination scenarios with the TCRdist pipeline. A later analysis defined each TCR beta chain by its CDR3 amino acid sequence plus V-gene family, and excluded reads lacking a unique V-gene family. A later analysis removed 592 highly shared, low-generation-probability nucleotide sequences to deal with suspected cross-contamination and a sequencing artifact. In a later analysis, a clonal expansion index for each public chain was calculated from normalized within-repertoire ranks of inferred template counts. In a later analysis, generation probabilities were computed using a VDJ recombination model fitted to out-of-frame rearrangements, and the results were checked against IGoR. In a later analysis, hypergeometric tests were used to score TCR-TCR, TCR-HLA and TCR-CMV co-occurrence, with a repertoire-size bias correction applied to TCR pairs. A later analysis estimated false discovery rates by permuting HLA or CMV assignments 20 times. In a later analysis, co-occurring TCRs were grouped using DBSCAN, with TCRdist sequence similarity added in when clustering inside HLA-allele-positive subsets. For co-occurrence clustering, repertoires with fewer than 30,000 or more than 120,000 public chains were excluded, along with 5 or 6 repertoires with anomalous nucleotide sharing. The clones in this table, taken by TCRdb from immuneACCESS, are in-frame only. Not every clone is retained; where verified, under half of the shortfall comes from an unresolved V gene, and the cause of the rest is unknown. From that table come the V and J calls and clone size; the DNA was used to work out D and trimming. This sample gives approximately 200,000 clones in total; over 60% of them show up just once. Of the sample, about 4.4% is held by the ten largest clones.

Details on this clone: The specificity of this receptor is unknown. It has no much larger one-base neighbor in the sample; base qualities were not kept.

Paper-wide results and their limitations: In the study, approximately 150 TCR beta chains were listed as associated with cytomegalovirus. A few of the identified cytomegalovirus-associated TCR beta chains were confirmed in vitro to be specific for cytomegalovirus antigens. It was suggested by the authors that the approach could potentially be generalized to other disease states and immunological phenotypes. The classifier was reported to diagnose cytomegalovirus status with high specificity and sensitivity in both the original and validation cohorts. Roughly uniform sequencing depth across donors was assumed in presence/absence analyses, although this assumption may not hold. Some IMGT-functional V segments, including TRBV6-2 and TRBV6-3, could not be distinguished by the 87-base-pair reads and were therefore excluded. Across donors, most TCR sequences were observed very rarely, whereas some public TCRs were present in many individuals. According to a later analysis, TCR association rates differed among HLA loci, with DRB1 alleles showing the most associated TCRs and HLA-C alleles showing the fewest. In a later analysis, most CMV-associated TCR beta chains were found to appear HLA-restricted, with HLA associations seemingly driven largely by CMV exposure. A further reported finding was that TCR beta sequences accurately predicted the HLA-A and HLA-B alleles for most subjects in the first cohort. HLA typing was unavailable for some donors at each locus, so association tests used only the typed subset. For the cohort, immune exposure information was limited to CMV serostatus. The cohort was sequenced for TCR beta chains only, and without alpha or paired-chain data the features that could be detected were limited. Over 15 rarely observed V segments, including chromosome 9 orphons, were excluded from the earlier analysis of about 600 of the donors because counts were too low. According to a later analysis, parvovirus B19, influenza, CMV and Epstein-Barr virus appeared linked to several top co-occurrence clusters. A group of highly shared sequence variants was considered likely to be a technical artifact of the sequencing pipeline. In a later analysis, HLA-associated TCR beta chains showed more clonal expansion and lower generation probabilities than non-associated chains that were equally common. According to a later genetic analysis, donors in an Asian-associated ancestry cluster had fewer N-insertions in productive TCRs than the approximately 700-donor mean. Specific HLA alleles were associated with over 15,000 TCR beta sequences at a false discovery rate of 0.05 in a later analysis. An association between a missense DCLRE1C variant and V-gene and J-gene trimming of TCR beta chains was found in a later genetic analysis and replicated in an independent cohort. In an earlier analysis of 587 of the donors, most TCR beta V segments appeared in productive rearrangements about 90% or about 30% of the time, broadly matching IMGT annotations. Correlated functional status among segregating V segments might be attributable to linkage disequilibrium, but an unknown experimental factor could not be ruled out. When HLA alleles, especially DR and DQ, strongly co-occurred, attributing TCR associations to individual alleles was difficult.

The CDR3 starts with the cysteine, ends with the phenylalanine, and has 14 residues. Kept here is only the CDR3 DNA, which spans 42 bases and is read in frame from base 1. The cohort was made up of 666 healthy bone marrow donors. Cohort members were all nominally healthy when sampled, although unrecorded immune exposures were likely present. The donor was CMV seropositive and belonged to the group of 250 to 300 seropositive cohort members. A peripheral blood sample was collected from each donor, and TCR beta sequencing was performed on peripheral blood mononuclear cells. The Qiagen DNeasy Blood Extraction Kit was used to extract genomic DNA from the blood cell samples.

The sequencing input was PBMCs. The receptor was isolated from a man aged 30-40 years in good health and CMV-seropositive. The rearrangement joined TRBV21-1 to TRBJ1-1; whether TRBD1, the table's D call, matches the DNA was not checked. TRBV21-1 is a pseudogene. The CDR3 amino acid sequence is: CASTRQARNTEAFF. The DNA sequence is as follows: TGTGCCAGCACCAGGCAGGCAAGGAACACTGAAGCTTTCTTT.